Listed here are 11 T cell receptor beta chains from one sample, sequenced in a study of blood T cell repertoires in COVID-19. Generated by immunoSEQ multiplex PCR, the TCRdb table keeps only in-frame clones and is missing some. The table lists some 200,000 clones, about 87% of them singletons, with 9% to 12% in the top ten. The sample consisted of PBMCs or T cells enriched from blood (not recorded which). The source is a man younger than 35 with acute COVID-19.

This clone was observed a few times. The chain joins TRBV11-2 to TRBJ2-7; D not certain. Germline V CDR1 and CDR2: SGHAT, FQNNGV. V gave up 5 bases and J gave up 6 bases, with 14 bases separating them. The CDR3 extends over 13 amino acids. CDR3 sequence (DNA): TGTGCCAGCAGCCCCACTATTTCTGGCGAGCAGTACTTC. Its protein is CASSPTISGEQYF.

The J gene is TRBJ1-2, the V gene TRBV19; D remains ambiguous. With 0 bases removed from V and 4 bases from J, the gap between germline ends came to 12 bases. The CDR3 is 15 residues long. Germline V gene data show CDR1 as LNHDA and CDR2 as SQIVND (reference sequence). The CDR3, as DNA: TGTGCCAGTAGTATAGATCTTGGTCAAGCCTATGGCTACACCTTC. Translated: CASSIDLGQAYGYTF.

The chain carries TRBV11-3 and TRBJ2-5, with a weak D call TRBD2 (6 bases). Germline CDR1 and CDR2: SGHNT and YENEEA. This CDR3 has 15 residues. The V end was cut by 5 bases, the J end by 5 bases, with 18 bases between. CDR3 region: CASSPGLPVGETQYF. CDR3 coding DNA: TGTGCCAGCAGCCCGGGACTCCCGGTGGGGGAGACCCAGTACTTC.

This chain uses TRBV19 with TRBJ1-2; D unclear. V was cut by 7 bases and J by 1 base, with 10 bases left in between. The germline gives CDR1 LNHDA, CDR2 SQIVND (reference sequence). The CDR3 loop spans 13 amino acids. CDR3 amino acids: CASTTADNYGYTF. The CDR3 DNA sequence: TGTGCCAGTACTACTGCTGATAACTATGGCTACACCTTC.

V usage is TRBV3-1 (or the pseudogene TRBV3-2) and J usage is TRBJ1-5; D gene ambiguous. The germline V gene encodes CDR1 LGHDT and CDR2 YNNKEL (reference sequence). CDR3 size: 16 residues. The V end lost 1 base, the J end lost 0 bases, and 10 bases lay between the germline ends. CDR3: CASSQGGDLSNQPQHF. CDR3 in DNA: TGTGCCAGCAGCCAAGGAGGAGATCTTAGCAATCAGCCCCAGCATTTT.

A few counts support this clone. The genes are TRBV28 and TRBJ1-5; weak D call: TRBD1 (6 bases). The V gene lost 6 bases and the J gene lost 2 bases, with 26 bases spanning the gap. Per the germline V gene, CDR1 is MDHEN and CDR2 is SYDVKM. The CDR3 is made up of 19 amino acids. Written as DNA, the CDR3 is TGTGCCAGCAGCCCACCCGCCGGGACACCATACACGGGCAATCAGCCCCAGCATTTT. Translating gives CASSPPAGTPYTGNQPQHF.

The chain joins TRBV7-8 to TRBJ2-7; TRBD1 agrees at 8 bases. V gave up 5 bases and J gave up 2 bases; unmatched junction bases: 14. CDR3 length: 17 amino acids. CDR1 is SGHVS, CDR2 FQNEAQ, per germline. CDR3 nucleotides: TGTGCCAGCAGCCTGAGTGGGGACAGGATATCCACCTACGAGCAGTACTTC. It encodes CASSLSGDRISTYEQYF.

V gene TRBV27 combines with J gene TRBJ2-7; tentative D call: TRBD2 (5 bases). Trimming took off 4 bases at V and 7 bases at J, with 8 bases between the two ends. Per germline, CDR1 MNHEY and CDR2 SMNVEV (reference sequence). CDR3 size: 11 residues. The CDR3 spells CASSSRREQYF. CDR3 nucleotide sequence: TGTGCCAGCAGTTCCCGGAGGGAGCAGTACTTC.

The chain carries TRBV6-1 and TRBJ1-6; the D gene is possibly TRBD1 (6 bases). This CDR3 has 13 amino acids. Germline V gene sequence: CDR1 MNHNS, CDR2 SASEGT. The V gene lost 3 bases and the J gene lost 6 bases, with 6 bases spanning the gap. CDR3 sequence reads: CASSEDSNSPLHF. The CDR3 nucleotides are TGTGCCAGCAGTGAGGACAGTAATTCACCCCTCCACTTT.

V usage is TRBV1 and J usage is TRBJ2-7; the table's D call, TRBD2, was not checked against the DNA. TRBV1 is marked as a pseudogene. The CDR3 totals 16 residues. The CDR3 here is CTSSVTGTSETYEQYF. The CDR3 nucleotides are TGCACCAGCAGCGTAACAGGGACTAGCGAGACCTACGAGCAGTACTTC.

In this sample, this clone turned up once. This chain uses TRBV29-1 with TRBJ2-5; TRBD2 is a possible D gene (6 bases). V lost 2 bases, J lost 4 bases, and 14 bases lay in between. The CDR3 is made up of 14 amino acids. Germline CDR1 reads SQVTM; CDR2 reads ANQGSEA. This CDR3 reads CSVERGFGPETQYF. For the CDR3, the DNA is TGCAGCGTTGAACGGGGGTTTGGGCCAGAGACCCAGTACTTC.